This TCR beta chain was captured in a study of blood T cell repertoires in COVID-19 (TCRdb year 2020). Regarding the study in general: The collaborator samples originated in the United States, Italy and Spain and spanned the acute and convalescent phases of COVID-19. The prospective study material was composed of cDNA or gDNA derived from T cells, B-cell-depleted T cells, or PBMCs. Subjects who had been exposed to COVID-19, were actively infected with it, or had recovered from it provided the deeply sampled blood TCRbeta repertoires that made up the dataset. The repertoires were released in a freely available public database intended as a resource for research on the immune response to SARS-CoV-2. The samples were drawn from the first 160 participants of the ongoing ImmuneRACE study and from more than 1,000 subjects provided by 6 global collaborators. The sample metadata nearly always contained a de-identified subject ID, COVID-19 status, age in years and sex. Where available, HLA class I and class II types were taken from metadata supplied by the sample provider and were not determined by assay-based typing. Beyond this particular receptor, the publication reports: The amount of clinical and demographic metadata varied by source and participant and was provided uncurated.

Each collaborating institution followed its own protocols to collect whole blood in K2EDTA tubes. For TCRbeta analysis, collaborators shipped samples as frozen whole blood, isolated PBMCs, or DNA extracted from either of those sample types. A distance of 14 bases separates the germline ends of V and J, which lose 8 bases and 4 bases respectively. CDR1 SEHNR and CDR2 FQNEAQ are derived from the germline V gene (reference sequence). From cysteine to phenylalanine, the CDR3 is 13 amino acids long. Here the CDR3 DNA is all that survives: 39 bases in frame from base 1. As for this clone: The antigen it binds to is not known. Base qualities are not recorded, but no much larger clone differs from it by a single base.

TCRbeta CDR3 regions were amplified from genomic DNA using the immunoSEQ Assay, a bias-controlled multiplex PCR. In the authors' own workflow: The number of nucleated cells in each sample was estimated by amplification of reference gene primers within the assay. Sequence reads were collapsed and filtered to measure the absolute abundance of every unique TCRbeta CDR3 rearrangement. For each sample, productive Simpson clonality was calculated as the square root of Simpson's diversity index across productive rearrangements. The table was pulled from immuneACCESS by TCRdb, which kept in-frame rearrangements only. Such tables lose some clones; where checked, under half of the loss comes from unresolved V genes, and the rest has no known cause. The DNA was the basis for D and trimming; V, J and clone size are from that table. For this sample the table gives about 50,000 clones, of which about 83% were detected only once. Less than 2.5% of the sample goes to the ten largest clones.

This receptor was identified in a woman aged 55-70 years with acute or convalescent COVID-19. Sequencing input: peripheral blood. The rearranged chain carries TRBV7-9 and TRBJ1-2; TRBD1 is a possible D gene, resting on 6 matching bases. The DNA sequence is TGTGCCAGCGGACAGACCCTGCGCTATGGCTACACCTTC. Protein translation: CASGQTLRYGYTF.